A single sample is the source of the 2 T cell receptor beta chains below, sequenced in a study of blood T cell repertoires in COVID-19. Method: immunoSEQ multiplex PCR; TCRdb's copy keeps in-frame clones and lacks some. Counted here are about 130,000 clones, 84% occurring once; the ten biggest clones make up 9.5% to 15%. Sequencing used peripheral blood. The receptors stem from a human donor in a cohort sampled during active COVID-19.

This clone appeared a few times. The rearrangement uses TRBV25-1 and TRBJ1-2; unclear D gene. V lost 7 bases and J 3 bases, leaving 9 bases between the germline ends. Germline-derived CDR1 and CDR2 are MGHDK and SYGVNS. CDR3 size: 12 residues. CDR3 protein: CASTALDYGYTF. CDR3 nucleotide sequence: TGTGCCAGCACCGCGCTCGACTATGGCTACACCTTC.

This clone was recorded many times. In the same sample, other DNA sequences code for this CDR3. The gene calls are TRBV12-3 or TRBV12-4 and TRBJ2-1; weak D call: TRBD1 (5 bases). This CDR3 contains 11 residues. Trimming removed 5 bases from V and 10 bases from J, with 9 bases in between. CDR3 sequence reads: CASSAGKEQFF. The CDR3, as DNA: TGTGCCAGCAGTGCAGGGAAGGAGCAGTTCTTC.